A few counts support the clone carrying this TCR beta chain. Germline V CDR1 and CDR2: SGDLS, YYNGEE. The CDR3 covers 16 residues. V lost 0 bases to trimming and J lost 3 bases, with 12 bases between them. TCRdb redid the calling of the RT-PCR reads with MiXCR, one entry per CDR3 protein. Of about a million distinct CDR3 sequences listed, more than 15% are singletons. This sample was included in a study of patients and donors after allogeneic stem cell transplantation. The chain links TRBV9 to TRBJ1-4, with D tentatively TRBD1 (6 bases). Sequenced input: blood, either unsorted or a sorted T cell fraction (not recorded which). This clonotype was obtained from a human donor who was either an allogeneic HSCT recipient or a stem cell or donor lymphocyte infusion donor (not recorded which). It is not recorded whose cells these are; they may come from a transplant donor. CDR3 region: CASSVGSTGANEKLFF. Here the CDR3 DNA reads TGTGCCAGCAGCGTAGGATCGACAGGTGCTAATGAAAAACTGTTTTTT.